These 27 T cell receptor beta chains share one sample of origin, sequenced in a study of early stage breast cancer tumors. This table comes from immunoSEQ multiplex PCR, and its TCRdb copy is limited to in-frame clones, with some not included. Here the sample spans about 46,000 clones, roughly 78% being singletons. Material for sequencing was blood. The origin of the receptors is a person in their 40s with breast cancer.

The V gene is TRBV18, the J gene TRBJ2-3; D gene ambiguous. Per the germline V gene, CDR1 is KGHSH and CDR2 is LQKENI. The CDR3 spans 14 residues. Trimming removed 4 bases from V and 2 bases from J, with 10 bases in between. This CDR3 reads CASSLLAITDTQYF. The CDR3 DNA reads TGTGCCAGCTCACTCTTAGCTATCACAGATACGCAGTATTTT.

This clone came up once. The chain is built from TRBV5-1 and TRBJ2-5; TRBD2 matches at 11 bases. From germline, CDR1 is SGHRS and CDR2 YFSETQ. After removal of 4 bases from V and 5 bases from J, the junction contained 13 bases not matched to a gene. The CDR3 is 17 residues long. The CDR3 loop reads CASSQGASGGMAETQYF. Here the CDR3 DNA reads TGCGCCAGCAGCCAAGGGGCTAGCGGGGGGATGGCTGAGACCCAGTACTTC.

The genes are TRBV27 and TRBJ1-1; 11 nucleotides agree with TRBD1. The V segment lost 6 bases and the J segment 5 bases; nucleotides outside the gene matches: 11. CDR3 length: 16 amino acids. Germline V gene data show CDR1 as MNHEY and CDR2 as SMNVEV (reference sequence). In nucleotides, the CDR3 is TGTGCCAGCAGGTCCGGGACAGGGGGAGTAGTGACTGAAGCTTTCTTT. Protein: CASRSGTGGVVTEAFF.

The chain links TRBV18 to TRBJ2-1; 13 bases map to TRBD2. The CDR3 contains 17 residues. After removal of 6 bases from V and 9 bases from J, the junction contained 14 bases not matched to a gene. Germline-derived CDR1 and CDR2 are KGHSH and LQKENI. The CDR3 DNA reads TGTGCCAGCTCCCCAAACTTAGGACTAGCGGGAGAGGTTGAGCAGTTCTTC. It is translated as CASSPNLGLAGEVEQFF.

This clone has a handful of counts. V usage is TRBV19 and J usage is TRBJ1-1, with D unclear. This CDR3 comprises 13 residues. Deletions cut 5 bases from V and 1 base from J, with 8 bases between. Germline lookup yields CDR1 LNHDA and CDR2 SQIVND (reference sequence). The CDR3 is CASSHDSNTEAFF. The DNA for the CDR3 is TGTGCCAGTAGTCATGACTCGAACACTGAAGCTTTCTTT.

The CDR3 DNA reads TGTGCCAGCAGTCGTGGCGGGAGGTTGTACGAGCAGTACTTC. Protein: CASSRGGRLYEQYF. This chain connects TRBV11-2 to TRBJ2-7, with 8 bases fitting TRBD2. The CDR3 length is 14 residues. Germline V lookup: CDR1 SGHAT, CDR2 FQNNGV. The ends lost 6 bases at V and 4 bases at J; junction bases unmatched: 8.

This clone has only a few counts. V usage is TRBV7-2 and J usage is TRBJ1-3; D is undetermined. The V gene's germline CDR1 is SGHTA and CDR2 FQGNSA. This CDR3 has 14 residues. V gave up 2 bases and J gave up 0 bases, with 5 bases separating them. For the CDR3, the DNA is TGTGCCAGCAGCTTACCAGACTCTGGAAACACCATATATTTT. Residues: CASSLPDSGNTIYF.

The gene calls are TRBV6-6 and TRBJ2-4; D is uncertain. This CDR3 is built from 13 residues. Germline values: CDR1 MNHNY, CDR2 SVGAGI (reference sequence). V gave up 6 bases and J gave up 6 bases, with 12 bases separating them. The CDR3: CASSDPPGNIQYF. The CDR3 coding sequence is TGTGCCAGCAGCGACCCGCCTGGAAACATTCAGTACTTC.

This clone was seen just once. The chain is built from TRBV6-1 and TRBJ1-2; D call uncertain. The ends were cut back, 2 bases at V and 4 bases at J, with 8 bases in the middle. CDR1 MNHNS and CDR2 SASEGT come from the germline V gene. The CDR3 length is 13 residues. The DNA for the CDR3 is TGTGCCAGCAGTGAAAACATGGGCTATGGCTACACCTTC. It yields the protein CASSENMGYGYTF.

This clone was counted a single time. The chain links TRBV25-1 to TRBJ2-3, with D unclear. The CDR3 totals 14 residues. The germline V gene has CDR1 MGHDK and CDR2 SYGVNS. Trimming took 4 bases from V and 6 from J, leaving 14 bases between them. The CDR3 DNA reads as TGTGCCAGCAGTGGTGAACTCCATGGGGATACGCAGTATTTT. It yields the protein CASSGELHGDTQYF.

CDR3 nucleotides: TGTGCCAGCTCACCCTCCCAGGGGGCCGCCCCTACTGGGGCCAACGTCCTGACTTTC. This gives the protein CASSPSQGAAPTGANVLTF. The chain has TRBV18 and TRBJ2-6, with 8 bases aligning to TRBD1. V was clipped by 3 bases and J by 2 bases; unmatched bases: 12. Germline assignment: CDR1 KGHSH and CDR2 LQKENI. The CDR3 consists of 19 residues. The complete variable domain, with remaining parts taken from reference TRBV18 and TRBJ2-6, reads NAGVMQNPRHLVRRRGQEARLRCSPMKGHSHVYWYRQLPEEGLKFMVYLQKENIIDESGMPKERFSAEFPKEGPSILRIQQVVRGDSAAYFCASSPSQGAAPTGANVLTFGAGSRLTVL.

J is TRBJ2-5 and V is TRBV7-9, with 9 bases that match TRBD1. The CDR3 is 18 residues long. Germline CDR1 SEHNR, CDR2 FQNEAQ (reference sequence). V dropped 2 bases and J dropped 2; count of bases not matched to a gene: 12. The CDR3, as DNA: TGTGCCAGCAGCTTATATACAGGGGGCACTCAAATACAAGAGACCCAGTACTTC. It translates to CASSLYTGGTQIQETQYF.

The chain employs TRBV10-3 and TRBJ2-3, with a weak D call TRBD1 (5 bases). Trimming left V 0 bases short and J 6 bases short, with 7 bases between. Germline V gives CDR1 ENHRY, CDR2 SYGVKD. CDR3 size: 13 residues. In DNA, the CDR3 is TGTGCCATCAGTGAGTCAGGGGCCGATACGCAGTATTTT. It translates to CAISESGADTQYF.

The V and J genes are TRBV5-1 and TRBJ1-1; no firm D call. The CDR3 contains 17 residues. Trimming took off 4 bases at V and 1 base at J, with 20 bases between the two ends. CDR1 is SGHRS, CDR2 YFSETQ, per germline. CDR3 DNA: TGCGCCAGCAGCCTGACTTCGTTGGTGGGATCGAACACTGAAGCTTTCTTT. This codes for CASSLTSLVGSNTEAFF.

The gene calls are TRBV5-1 and TRBJ2-7; 10 positions agree with TRBD1. CDR1 is SGHRS and CDR2 is YFSETQ in the germline V gene. The V segment lost 0 bases and the J segment 3 bases; nucleotides outside the gene matches: 9. This CDR3 is 17 amino acids long. CDR3 protein: CASSLVGTGASLYEQYF. CDR3 coding DNA: TGCGCCAGCAGCTTGGTAGGGACAGGGGCTTCACTCTACGAGCAGTACTTC.

The chain has TRBV13 and TRBJ2-3, with D hard to call. From germline, CDR1 is PRHDT and CDR2 FYEKMQ (reference sequence). This CDR3 contains 12 residues. Trimming removed 5 bases from V and 2 bases from J, with 5 bases in between. The CDR3 DNA follows: TGTGCCAGCAGCAGGGACACAGATACGCAGTATTTT. Protein sequence: CASSRDTDTQYF.

This clone was picked up one time. The V and J genes are TRBV7-9 and TRBJ2-1; 7 bases line up with TRBD2. CDR3 length: 13 residues. Germline lookup yields CDR1 SEHNR and CDR2 FQNEAQ (reference sequence). V trimming: 4 bases; J trimming: 8 bases; junction bases outside the gene matches: 5. The CDR3: CASSSGLDDEQFF. For the CDR3, the DNA is TGTGCCAGCAGCTCCGGACTAGACGATGAGCAGTTCTTC.

V gene TRBV5-1 combines with J gene TRBJ1-2; D gene unclear. V lost 0 bases, J lost 6 bases, and 12 bases lay in between. The CDR3 extends over 14 amino acids. Germline V gene data show CDR1 as SGHRS and CDR2 as YFSETQ. The CDR3 here is CASSLGSVRDGYTF. The CDR3 coding sequence is TGCGCCAGCAGCTTGGGGTCTGTTCGTGATGGCTACACCTTC.

This clone was found a few times. The chain has TRBV18 and TRBJ1-5, with 7 nucleotides matching TRBD1. V shed 8 bases, J shed 6 bases, and the junction held 16 bases outside the gene matches. CDR1 and CDR2 from the germline V gene are KGHSH and LQKENI. The CDR3 runs to 16 residues. In nucleotides, the CDR3 is TGTGCCAGCCACTCTCGGGACAGCCTAAGACCTCAGCCCCAGCATTTT. Translation: CASHSRDSLRPQPQHF.

The gene calls are TRBV11-1 and TRBJ2-1, with TRBD2 matching over 7 bases. Germline V CDR1 and CDR2: SGHAT, FQDESV (reference sequence). CDR3 length equals 15 residues. J gave up 0 bases and V 5 bases, and 4 bases lay outside the gene matches. CDR3 in DNA: TGTGCCAGCAGCGTTTTAGCGGGCTCCTACAATGAGCAGTTCTTC. Protein: CASSVLAGSYNEQFF. Full variable domain (outside the CDR3, taken from reference TRBV11-1 and TRBJ2-1): EAEVAQSPRYKITEKSQAVAFWCDPISGHATLYWYRQILGQGPELLVQFQDESVVDDSQLPKDRFSAERLKGVDSTLKIQPAELGDSAMYLCASSVLAGSYNEQFFGPGTRLTVL.

J is TRBJ2-3 and V is TRBV5-4; a possible D gene is TRBD2 (6 bases). CDR1 SGHNT and CDR2 YYREEE come from the germline V gene (reference sequence). Trimming removed 4 bases from V and 5 bases from J, with 14 bases in between. This CDR3 contains 14 residues. The CDR3: CASSRTTGIDTQYF. The CDR3 DNA sequence: TGTGCCAGCAGCAGGACTACCGGCATAGATACGCAGTATTTT.

This clone has only one observation. The CDR3 protein is CAAKDGNTEAFF. CDR3 in DNA: TGTGCCGCCAAGGACGGGAACACTGAAGCTTTCTTT. The chain uses TRBV6-1 and TRBJ1-1; D gene unclear. Trimming pared 11 bases from V and 1 base from J, leaving 11 bases between. CDR3 length: 12 residues. In germline, CDR1 is MNHNS, CDR2 SASEGT.

The J gene is TRBJ1-5, the V gene TRBV2; a possible D gene is TRBD1 (5 bases). The V end was cut by 6 bases, the J end by 7 bases, with 16 bases between. Germline V gene lookup returns CDR1 SNHLY and CDR2 FYNNEI. The CDR3 has 14 residues. The CDR3 is CASSIRQFQQPQHF. CDR3 nucleotide sequence: TGTGCCAGCAGCATCCGACAGTTTCAACAGCCCCAGCATTTT.

The V and J genes are TRBV4-2 and TRBJ1-1; D unresolved. The germline gives CDR1 LGHNA, CDR2 YNFKEQ. The CDR3 runs 16 residues. V lost 2 bases, J lost 1 base, and 14 bases lay in between. In nucleotides, the CDR3 is TGTGCCAGCAGCCAACCGTCTGGATCCGAGAACACTGAAGCTTTCTTT. Translating it yields CASSQPSGSENTEAFF.

In its sample, this clone ranks as medium-sized. In DNA form, the CDR3 reads TGTGCCAGCAGGGCAAGGGGGGTGTCCAGTCCCTTTGAAGCTTTCTTT. This sequence encodes CASRARGVSSPFEAFF. V is TRBV6-4 and J is TRBJ1-1; D might be TRBD1 (6 bases). There are 16 residues in the CDR3. Trimming left V 6 bases short and J 7 bases short, with 24 bases between. Germline V CDR1 and CDR2: MRHNA, SNTAGT.

This clone has only one observation. The chain joins TRBV7-9 to TRBJ1-1; perhaps TRBD1 as D (5 bases). This CDR3 has 18 residues. Germline values: CDR1 SEHNR, CDR2 FQNEAQ (reference sequence). The V end lost 0 bases, the J end lost 4 bases, and 21 bases lay between the germline ends. Here the CDR3 DNA reads TGTGCCAGCAGCTTAGCGGGCGGGGTCAGGGTCGGGGGCACTGAAGCTTTCTTT. It codes for CASSLAGGVRVGGTEAFF.

This chain links TRBV19 with TRBJ1-1; 10 nucleotides agree with TRBD1. V shed 3 bases and J 6 bases; nucleotides not matched to a gene: 4. The CDR3 is made up of 14 amino acids. Germline V lookup: CDR1 LNHDA, CDR2 SQIVND (reference sequence). The CDR3 loop reads CASSMGQGSAEAFF. CDR3 DNA sequence: TGTGCCAGTAGTATGGGACAGGGGTCCGCTGAAGCTTTCTTT.